These T cell receptor beta chains were read from a single sample in a study of cytomegalovirus exposure and HLA in healthy donors. Sequencing was performed with immunoSEQ multiplex PCR; in TCRdb, only in-frame clones are kept and a portion is missing. The sample yields some 120,000 clones, of which the top ten take up approximately 1.9%. Source material: PBMCs. Receptors were obtained from a woman aged 55-69 years in good health and CMV-seronegative. Each CDR3 is given with its conserved first and last residue. D genes are given only for firm matches.

d_call j_call v_call cdr3_aa cdr3_nt
. TRBJ1-3 TRBV14 CASSQGVAGNTIYF TGTGCCAGCAGCCAAGGGGTAGCCGGAAACACCATATATTTT
TRBD1 TRBJ2-2 TRBV7-3 CASSLLGTGTTGELFF TGTGCCAGCAGCCTCCTGGGGACAGGGACCACCGGGGAGCTGTTTTTT
. TRBJ1-2 TRBV10-2 CASSETGKSGYTF TGCGCCAGCAGTGAGACAGGGAAATCGGGCTACACCTTC
TRBD2 TRBJ2-7 TRBV19 CASSVSGTNYEQYF TGCGCCAGTAGTGTATCCGGGACTAACTACGAGCAGTACTTC
. TRBJ2-5 TRBV7-9 CASSLDRHQETQYF TGTGCCAGCAGCTTAGACAGGCACCAAGAGACCCAGTACTTC
TRBD1 TRBJ2-2 TRBV19 CASSGQGIGELFF TGTGCCAGTAGCGGACAGGGAATCGGGGAGCTGTTTTTT
TRBD2 TRBJ2-7 TRBV30 CAWSPNRLAGEDYEQYF TGTGCCTGGAGCCCGAATAGACTAGCGGGAGAGGATTACGAGCAGTACTTC
TRBD1 TRBJ2-7 TRBV5-1 CASSPDRGRYEQYF TGCGCCAGCAGTCCGGACAGGGGGCGGTACGAGCAGTACTTC
TRBD2 TRBJ2-1 TRBV10-3 CAISELAGGTYNEQFF TGTGCCATCAGTGAGTTAGCGGGAGGCACCTACAATGAGCAGTTCTTC
. TRBJ1-4 TRBV11-2 CASSRGSGFNEKLFF TGTGCCAGCAGCCGAGGGAGTGGGTTTAATGAAAAACTGTTTTTT
. TRBJ2-7 TRBV4-1 CASSQGRARGKSYEQYF TGCGCCAGCAGCCAAGGGAGGGCCAGAGGTAAATCATACGAGCAGTACTTC
TRBD1 TRBJ1-6 TRBV5-1 CASQGAGNSPLHF TGCGCCAGTCAGGGGGCGGGTAATTCACCCCTCCACTTT
. TRBJ1-1 TRBV28 CASSFQELEAFF TGTGCCAGCAGTTTCCAGGAACTTGAAGCTTTCTTT
TRBD2 TRBJ2-1 TRBV5-6 CASLTSGGSYEQFF TGTGCCAGCCTAACTAGCGGCGGTAGCTATGAGCAGTTCTTC
. TRBJ2-7 TRBV30 CAWSVDSASGEQYF TGTGCCTGGAGTGTAGATAGCGCCAGCGGCGAGCAGTACTTC
TRBD2 TRBJ2-1 TRBV16 CASSPTSGGYNEQFF TGTGCCAGCAGCCCCACTAGCGGGGGTTACAATGAGCAGTTCTTC
TRBD1 TRBJ1-1 TRBV27 CASRPTGTTEAFF TGTGCCAGCAGACCGACAGGGACCACTGAAGCTTTCTTT
TRBD1 TRBJ1-2 TRBV28 CASGGQGASNYGYTF TGTGCCAGCGGGGGACAGGGGGCCTCTAACTATGGCTACACCTTC
TRBD1 TRBJ1-3 TRBV7-9 CASSLETGASGNTIYF TGTGCCAGCAGCTTAGAGACAGGGGCTTCTGGAAACACCATATATTTT
TRBD1 TRBJ1-5 TRBV19 CASSIAGGRSQPQHF TGTGCCAGTAGTATTGCAGGGGGCCGGAGTCAGCCCCAGCATTTT
. TRBJ2-7 TRBV9 CASSASKSGNSYEQYF TGTGCCAGCAGCGCGTCCAAGAGCGGTAACTCCTACGAGCAGTACTTC
. TRBJ1-1 TRBV7-9 CASSLGVANTEAFF TGTGCCAGCAGCTTAGGTGTAGCGAACACTGAAGCTTTCTTT